This paragraph reports one TCR beta chain. Its cognate antigen is unknown. Documented treatment: roughly 11-day PBMC culture with coronavirus spike peptide pools or control peptides (ViraFEST assay). With the Oncomine TCR Beta short-read assay, DNA from cultured CD4+ T cells was sequenced. Using its own MiXCR run on the PCR reads, TCRdb lists one record per CDR3 protein. This repertoire shows roughly 14,000 distinct CDR3 sequences, 40% to 50% found once; its top ten account for over 7.5%. The CDR3 has 14 residues. CDR1 is SGHVS, CDR2 FNYEAQ, per germline. V was trimmed by 5 bases and J by 9 bases, leaving 19 bases between them. The entry originates in a study of vaccination and CD4 T cells after COVID-19. Study at large: Six males and four females, two of them Hispanic, were enrolled as convalescents. Median time from second vaccine dose to sampling was approximately 74 days (14 to 241). The peptides that stimulated the cells were overlapping spike peptides from SARS-CoV-2, HCoV-NL63, HCoV-OC43 and HCoV-229E.

The genes are TRBV7-6 and TRBJ2-5; the D gene is possibly TRBD1 (6 bases). Sequencing input: CD4+ T cells from blood, cultured in vitro. The origin of this receptor is a human donor who had recovered from COVID-19. This CDR3 is CASSPWTAPKAQYF. The DNA for the CDR3 is TGTGCCAGCAGCCCCTGGACAGCCCCGAAGGCCCAGTACTTC.